This is a list of T cell receptor beta chains from one sample in a study of OX40 agonist ivuxolimab in advanced cancers. Repertoires were generated with immunoSEQ multiplex PCR, while TCRdb's copy carries only in-frame clones and drops some. The sample includes over 100,000 clones, roughly nine tenths of them seen just once. This specimen was CD4+ or CD8+ T cells sorted from blood, taken in a trial of the OX40 agonist ivuxolimab. The source is an adult with an advanced solid tumor such as melanoma, head and neck, liver or kidney cancer. CDR3s include the opening cysteine and the closing phenylalanine or tryptophan. Each record gives: V gene, D gene, J gene, clone size, CDR3 protein, CDR3 DNA. The D gene is left open where the match is weak. Clone size, where shown, is once, few, many, or a class for clones that have expanded.

TRBV4-3,-,TRBJ2-2,-,CASSPPSGELFF,TGCGCCAGCAGCCCCCCCTCCGGGGAGCTGTTTTTT
TRBV11-2,-,TRBJ1-1,-,CASSFRATEAFF,TGTGCCAGCAGCTTTAGGGCCACTGAAGCTTTCTTT
TRBV6-5,TRBD1,TRBJ1-1,-,CASRTGGKSEAFF,TGTGCCAGCAGGACAGGGGGCAAGTCTGAAGCTTTCTTT
TRBV7-9,TRBD1,TRBJ2-1,-,CASSDGQGRRFF,TGTGCCAGCAGCGACGGACAGGGTAGGCGGTTCTTC
TRBV28,TRBD2,TRBJ2-7,-,CASWGGYPYEQYF,TGTGCCAGTTGGGGGGGTTATCCCTACGAGCAGTACTTC
TRBV27,-,TRBJ1-1,-,CASSLSIGMNTEAFF,TGTGCCAGCAGTTTATCTATCGGCATGAACACTGAAGCTTTCTTT
TRBV6-1,TRBD2,TRBJ2-3,-,CASSETLAGRNTQYF,TGTGCCAGCAGTGAAACGTTAGCGGGGAGGAATACGCAGTATTTT
TRBV28,-,TRBJ1-1,once,CASSSGTMITEAFF,TGTGCCAGCAGTTCGGGGACGATGATCACTGAAGCTTTCTTT
TRBV7-2,-,TRBJ2-1,-,CASSYSARDWGNEQFF,TGTGCCAGCAGCTACTCTGCCAGGGACTGGGGAAATGAGCAGTTCTTC
TRBV5-3,TRBD1,TRBJ1-5,-,CARSSIQGGNQPQHF,TGTGCCAGAAGTTCAATCCAGGGGGGCAATCAGCCCCAGCATTTT
TRBV4-1,-,TRBJ1-5,-,CASSHEGGGGQPQHF,TGCGCCAGCAGCCATGAGGGGGGAGGAGGTCAGCCCCAGCATTTT
TRBV5-4,-,TRBJ2-3,-,CASSAIPTDTQYF,TGTGCCAGCAGCGCGATTCCCACAGATACGCAGTATTTT
TRBV30,-,TRBJ1-6,-,CAFSTGLAALHF,TGTGCCTTTTCGACAGGTCTGGCGGCCCTCCACTTT
TRBV20-1,-,TRBJ1-2,few,CSVGQNYGYTF,TGCAGTGTAGGACAGAACTATGGCTACACCTTC
TRBV29-1,TRBD2,TRBJ2-7,-,CSVVFSGGVGEQYF,TGCAGCGTTGTCTTTAGCGGGGGAGTGGGCGAGCAGTACTTC
TRBV28,TRBD1,TRBJ2-7,-,CASSLSGGVFYEQYF,TGTGCCAGCAGTTTATCAGGGGGCGTTTTCTACGAGCAGTACTTC
TRBV5-4,-,TRBJ2-7,-,CASSYFSYEQYF,TGTGCCAGCAGCTACTTCTCCTACGAGCAGTACTTC
TRBV28,TRBD1,TRBJ2-5,-,CASSFLGTGLTETQYF,TGTGCCAGCAGTTTTTTAGGGACAGGGTTAACAGAGACCCAGTACTTC
TRBV27,-,TRBJ2-5,-,CASSPRRGQETQYF,TGTGCCAGCAGTCCCAGGCGGGGCCAAGAGACCCAGTACTTC
TRBV2,TRBD1,TRBJ1-2,-,CASSRGQGNYGYTF,TGTGCCAGCAGCAGGGGACAGGGGAACTATGGCTACACCTTC
TRBV6-5,TRBD1,TRBJ1-3,-,CASSQQGAGNTIYF,TGTGCCAGCAGTCAACAGGGGGCGGGAAACACCATATATTTT
TRBV6-1,-,TRBJ2-3,-,CASRRLVQDTQYF,TGTGCCAGCAGGAGACTAGTGCAAGATACGCAGTATTTT
TRBV6-5,-,TRBJ1-4,-,CASSYSTGPDEKLFF,TGTGCCAGCAGTTACTCGACGGGGCCGGATGAAAAACTGTTTTTT
TRBV30,-,TRBJ1-2,-,CAWIDPGTFGYTF,TGTGCCTGGATTGATCCCGGGACATTCGGCTACACCTTC
TRBV7-8,TRBD1,TRBJ1-4,-,CASSLAGQGEKLFF,TGTGCCAGCAGCTTAGCCGGACAGGGAGAAAAACTGTTTTTT
TRBV6-5,TRBD1,TRBJ1-6,-,CASSQGGAGNSPLHF,TGTGCCAGCAGTCAGGGGGGCGCGGGAAATTCACCCCTCCACTTT
TRBV6-6,-,TRBJ1-2,-,CASSYGDVGGGYTF,TGTGCCAGCAGTTACGGCGACGTTGGAGGTGGCTACACCTTC